Below are 8 T cell receptor beta chains sequenced from a single sample in a study of T cell changes during pregnancy in multiple sclerosis. Method: immunoSEQ multiplex PCR; TCRdb's copy keeps in-frame clones and lacks some. The table has over 45,000 clones, 80% to 95% seen once; the top ten hold around 2%. The sample was peripheral blood, taken in the third trimester of pregnancy. These receptors all come from a female donor with multiple sclerosis, enrolled in a pregnancy study.

This chain joins TRBV6-5 and TRBJ2-3; no definite D call. Germline V gene sequence: CDR1 MNHEY, CDR2 SVGAGI. V gave up 0 bases and J gave up 4 bases, with 14 bases separating them. The length of the CDR3 is 16 residues. CDR3 sequence: CASSYSLLVASDTQYF. In DNA form, the CDR3 reads TGTGCCAGCAGTTACTCCCTCCTAGTAGCCTCAGATACGCAGTATTTT.

The CDR3 nucleotides read TGTGCCAGCAGCCACCGGGACAGGTTCAACGAGCAGTACTTC. The encoded protein is CASSHRDRFNEQYF. This sequence joins TRBV14 and TRBJ2-7; 8 nucleotides align to TRBD1. The trim removed 3 bases at V and 5 bases at J, leaving 6 bases unmatched. Germline V gene sequence: CDR1 SGHDN, CDR2 FVKESK. The length of the CDR3 is 14 residues.

This chain connects TRBV7-2 to TRBJ2-7; the match to TRBD2 covers 14 bases. J lost 0 bases, V lost 5 bases, and 9 bases had no gene match. Germline assignment: CDR1 SGHTA and CDR2 FQGNSA. The length of the CDR3 is 18 residues. CDR3 sequence: CASSRGLAGAGSSYEQYF. The CDR3 bases are TGTGCCAGCAGCCGGGGACTAGCGGGAGCCGGAAGCTCCTACGAGCAGTACTTC.

The chain combines TRBV7-8 with TRBJ2-1; the match to TRBD2 covers 12 bases. The V segment lost 1 base and the J segment 8 bases; nucleotides outside the gene matches: 3. CDR3 length: 15 amino acids. Germline assignment: CDR1 SGHVS and CDR2 FQNEAQ. The CDR3 nucleotides read TGTGCCAGCAGCTTAGTCTCTAGCGGGGGGGATGAGCAGTTCTTC. Protein product: CASSLVSSGGDEQFF.

V usage is TRBV30 and J usage is TRBJ1-2, with TRBD1 identical over 7 bases. The germline V gene encodes CDR1 GTSNPN and CDR2 SVGIG (reference sequence). This CDR3 spans 13 amino acids. V was clipped by 1 base and J by 3 bases; unmatched bases: 2. The CDR3 DNA reads as TGTGCCTGGAGTGGACAGGGACACTATGGCTACACCTTC. It codes for CAWSGQGHYGYTF.

The chain uses TRBV29-1 and TRBJ1-3, with 7 bases lining up with TRBD1. The ends lost 4 bases at V and 4 bases at J; junction bases unmatched: 7. This CDR3 region has 14 residues. CDR1 is SQVTM, CDR2 ANQGSEA, per germline. CDR3 nucleotide sequence: TGCAGCGTTGCAGGGGGTGCGCCGGGAAACACCATATATTTT. This translates into CSVAGGAPGNTIYF.

The V call is TRBV5-6, the J call TRBJ2-5; 9 bases line up with TRBD2. The DNA end lines up better with TRBJ2-7; the J call may be wrong. Per the germline V gene, CDR1 is SGHDT and CDR2 is YYEEEE. This CDR3 comprises 16 residues. DNA of the CDR3: TGTGCCAGCAGCTTGGAGGGGCTAGCGGGACCCTACGAGCAGTACTTC. Translated, it gives CASSLEGLAGPYEQYF.

V and J are TRBV6-6 and TRBJ2-7, with 11 bases aligning to TRBD1. V lost 4 bases to trimming and J lost 3 bases; unmatched junction nucleotides: 2. Germline V lookup: CDR1 MNHNY, CDR2 SVGAGI (reference sequence). This CDR3 is 14 amino acids long. The CDR3, as DNA: TGTGCCAGCAGTTTAGGGACAGGGGGCTACGAGCAGTACTTC. Translating gives CASSLGTGGYEQYF.